These T cell receptor beta chains were read from a single sample in a study of T cell repertoires in cytomegalovirus infection. TCRdb reprocessed the reads via MiXCR and lists one record per CDR3 protein. The sample yields about 830,000 distinct CDR3 sequences, roughly 33% seen once. Their antigens remain unidentified. This sample comprised cultured CD8+ T cells from PBMCs, obtained from culture after CMV antigen stimulation. The origin of the receptors is a human donor in good health (CMV status not recorded). Some clones in this sample may be carry-over from other donors' samples. CDR3s include the opening cysteine and the closing phenylalanine or tryptophan. The order of the fields is clone size, D gene, V gene, J gene, CDR3 protein, CDR3 DNA. The D gene is left open where the match is weak. Part of the rows lack a size; the others show once, few, many or a class for expanded clones.

clone size: few
D gene: .
V gene: TRBV12-3/TRBV12-4
J gene: TRBJ2-7
CDR3 protein: CASSLRRAEQYF
CDR3 DNA: TGTGCCAGCAGTTTGCGGAGGGCCGAGCAGTACTTC

clone size: few
D gene: .
V gene: TRBV4-1
J gene: TRBJ2-7
CDR3 protein: CASSQDRGSGYEQYF
CDR3 DNA: TGCGCCAGCAGCCAAGATCGTGGTAGCGGCTACGAGCAGTACTTC

clone size: few
D gene: .
V gene: TRBV20-1
J gene: TRBJ1-5
CDR3 protein: CSATLLSSNQPQHF
CDR3 DNA: TGCAGTGCTACCCTCCTCTCTTCCAATCAGCCCCAGCATTTT

clone size: .
D gene: .
V gene: TRBV19
J gene: TRBJ1-5
CDR3 protein: CASSALDGVWPQHF
CDR3 DNA: TGTGCCAGTAGTGCCCTCGACGGAGTATGGCCCCAGCATTTT

clone size: few
D gene: .
V gene: TRBV11-2
J gene: TRBJ1-1
CDR3 protein: CASSLEWGLTEAFF
CDR3 DNA: TGTGCCAGCAGCTTAGAATGGGGGCTCACTGAAGCTTTCTTT

clone size: .
D gene: TRBD2
V gene: TRBV7-6
J gene: TRBJ2-5
CDR3 protein: CASSRDTSGGRETQYF
CDR3 DNA: TGTGCTAGCAGCCGAGATACTAGCGGGGGGAGAGAGACCCAGTACTTC

clone size: .
D gene: .
V gene: TRBV12-3/TRBV12-4
J gene: TRBJ1-4
CDR3 protein: CASRPRRANEKLFF
CDR3 DNA: TGTGCCAGCAGACCCAGGCGAGCTAATGAAAAACTGTTTTTT

clone size: .
D gene: .
V gene: TRBV4-1
J gene: TRBJ2-1
CDR3 protein: CASSQATDPYNEQFF
CDR3 DNA: TGCGCCAGCAGCCAAGCGACAGATCCGTACAATGAGCAGTTCTTC

clone size: .
D gene: .
V gene: TRBV10-3
J gene: TRBJ1-3
CDR3 protein: CAISEPPEGVLSGNTIYF
CDR3 DNA: TGTGCCATCAGTGAGCCCCCAGAGGGGGTCCTCTCTGGAAACACCATATATTTT

clone size: .
D gene: .
V gene: TRBV3-1
J gene: TRBJ1-2
CDR3 protein: CASSQDGGIIYGYTF
CDR3 DNA: TGTGCCAGCAGCCAAGATGGGGGGATAATCTATGGCTACACCTTC

clone size: once
D gene: .
V gene: TRBV11-2
J gene: TRBJ2-1
CDR3 protein: CVSSLGGHNNEQFF
CDR3 DNA: TGTGTCAGCAGCTTAGGTGGCCACAACAATGAGCAGTTCTTC

clone size: .
D gene: TRBD2
V gene: TRBV20-1
J gene: TRBJ2-5
CDR3 protein: CSAPHGLAVQETQYF
CDR3 DNA: TGCAGTGCCCCCCACGGACTAGCGGTCCAGGAGACCCAGTACTTC

clone size: many
D gene: TRBD1
V gene: TRBV7-3
J gene: TRBJ1-5
CDR3 protein: CASSLERDRGARNQPQHF
CDR3 DNA: TGTGCCAGCAGCTTAGAAAGGGACAGGGGTGCAAGGAATCAGCCCCAGCATTTT

clone size: .
D gene: .
V gene: TRBV7-6
J gene: TRBJ1-2
CDR3 protein: CASSLDGGDGYGYTF
CDR3 DNA: TGTGCCAGCAGCTTAGATGGGGGGGACGGCTATGGCTACACCTTC

clone size: .
D gene: .
V gene: TRBV5-1
J gene: TRBJ2-2
CDR3 protein: CASSLFIRLANTGELFF
CDR3 DNA: TGCGCCAGCAGCTTGTTCATTCGGCTAGCGAACACCGGGGAGCTGTTTTTT

clone size: few
D gene: .
V gene: TRBV19
J gene: TRBJ1-6
CDR3 protein: CASSTWDNSPLHF
CDR3 DNA: TGTGCCAGTAGTACCTGGGATAATTCACCCCTCCACTTT

clone size: .
D gene: .
V gene: TRBV19
J gene: TRBJ2-2
CDR3 protein: CASSMESGTTNTGELFF
CDR3 DNA: TGTGCCAGTAGTATGGAGAGTGGGACAACTAACACCGGGGAGCTGTTTTTT

clone size: few
D gene: .
V gene: TRBV7-8
J gene: TRBJ2-1
CDR3 protein: CASSPYGPQTGKVLPQQFF
CDR3 DNA: TGTGCCAGCAGCCCCTACGGGCCCCAAACAGGTAAAGTTTTGCCCCAGCAGTTCTTC

clone size: .
D gene: .
V gene: TRBV19
J gene: TRBJ2-2
CDR3 protein: CASSTHRETGELFF
CDR3 DNA: TGTGCCAGTAGTACCCACAGGGAGACCGGGGAGCTGTTTTTT

clone size: many
D gene: TRBD1
V gene: TRBV4-1
J gene: TRBJ1-1
CDR3 protein: CASSQDGQGNTEAFF
CDR3 DNA: TGCGCCAGCAGCCAAGACGGACAGGGGAACACTGAAGCTTTCTTT

clone size: few
D gene: .
V gene: TRBV15
J gene: TRBJ2-1
CDR3 protein: CATSRDTYGLQSSYNEQFF
CDR3 DNA: TGTGCCACCAGCAGAGATACTTACGGACTGCAGAGCTCCTACAATGAGCAGTTCTTC

clone size: .
D gene: TRBD1
V gene: TRBV3-1
J gene: TRBJ1-5
CDR3 protein: CASSPGQGLRNQPQHF
CDR3 DNA: TGTGCCAGCAGCCCGGGACAGGGGCTCCGCAATCAGCCCCAGCATTTT

clone size: few
D gene: .
V gene: TRBV7-2
J gene: TRBJ1-2
CDR3 protein: CASRISAGYTF
CDR3 DNA: TGTGCCAGCAGGATATCGGCTGGCTACACCTTC

clone size: .
D gene: .
V gene: TRBV6-2/TRBV6-3
J gene: TRBJ1-6
CDR3 protein: CASSYPGTSYSPLHF
CDR3 DNA: TGTGCCAGCAGTTACCCCGGGACCAGCTATTCACCCCTCCACTTT

clone size: .
D gene: .
V gene: TRBV4-1
J gene: TRBJ1-4
CDR3 protein: CASSQDPTATEKLFF
CDR3 DNA: TGCGCCAGCAGCCAAGACCCGACAGCCACAGAAAAACTGTTTTTT

clone size: few
D gene: .
V gene: TRBV7-8
J gene: TRBJ2-3
CDR3 protein: CASSLVGSSERSDTQYF
CDR3 DNA: TGTGCCAGCAGCTTAGTTGGTAGCAGCGAACGTTCAGATACGCAGTATTTT

clone size: .
D gene: .
V gene: TRBV6-2/TRBV6-3
J gene: TRBJ2-2
CDR3 protein: CASSYPRTSSTGELFF
CDR3 DNA: TGTGCCAGCAGTTACCCCCGGACGAGTTCCACCGGGGAGCTGTTTTTT

clone size: few
D gene: .
V gene: TRBV7-2
J gene: TRBJ2-6
CDR3 protein: CASIGLSGANVLTF
CDR3 DNA: TGTGCCAGCATTGGGCTCTCTGGGGCCAACGTCCTGACTTTC

clone size: .
D gene: .
V gene: TRBV20-1
J gene: TRBJ2-1
CDR3 protein: CSARPGHPSYNEQFF
CDR3 DNA: TGCAGTGCTAGACCCGGACATCCCTCCTACAATGAGCAGTTCTTC

clone size: .
D gene: TRBD1
V gene: TRBV6-2/TRBV6-3
J gene: TRBJ1-6
CDR3 protein: CASSFTGTGYSPLHF
CDR3 DNA: TGTGCCAGCAGTTTTACCGGGACAGGGTATTCACCCCTCCACTTT

clone size: .
D gene: .
V gene: TRBV9
J gene: TRBJ2-6
CDR3 protein: CASSVARDLRSGANVLTF
CDR3 DNA: TGTGCCAGCAGCGTAGCTCGGGACCTACGCTCTGGGGCCAACGTCCTGACTTTC

clone size: .
D gene: .
V gene: TRBV7-9
J gene: TRBJ1-5
CDR3 protein: CASSLNRDQPQHF
CDR3 DNA: TGTGCCAGCAGCTTAAACAGGGATCAGCCCCAGCATTTT

clone size: many
D gene: .
V gene: TRBV28
J gene: TRBJ1-3
CDR3 protein: CASSEGNTIYF
CDR3 DNA: TGTGCCAGCTCCGAGGGAAACACCATATATTTT

clone size: few
D gene: TRBD2
V gene: TRBV19
J gene: TRBJ2-7
CDR3 protein: CASSIDPSGLYRSEQYF
CDR3 DNA: TGTGCCAGTAGTATAGACCCTAGCGGCTTATACCGGAGTGAGCAGTACTTC

clone size: .
D gene: TRBD1
V gene: TRBV19
J gene: TRBJ1-1
CDR3 protein: CASSPLWTGGYTEAFF
CDR3 DNA: TGTGCCAGTAGTCCTCTATGGACAGGGGGGTACACTGAAGCTTTCTTT

clone size: .
D gene: .
V gene: TRBV24-1
J gene: TRBJ2-2
CDR3 protein: CATSEGETNTGELFF
CDR3 DNA: TGTGCCACCAGTGAGGGCGAGACTAACACCGGGGAGCTGTTTTTT

clone size: .
D gene: TRBD1
V gene: TRBV14
J gene: TRBJ2-1
CDR3 protein: CASSQGGQENEQFF
CDR3 DNA: TGTGCCAGCAGCCAAGGGGGACAGGAAAATGAGCAGTTCTTC

clone size: .
D gene: .
V gene: TRBV7-6
J gene: TRBJ1-1
CDR3 protein: CASSLAGSVAFF
CDR3 DNA: TGTGCCAGCAGCTTAGCAGGGTCTGTAGCTTTCTTT

clone size: few
D gene: .
V gene: TRBV7-6
J gene: TRBJ1-5
CDR3 protein: CASSLVGEVGQPQHF
CDR3 DNA: TGTGCCAGCAGCTTAGTCGGGGAGGTGGGTCAGCCCCAGCATTTT

clone size: once
D gene: TRBD1
V gene: TRBV4-1
J gene: TRBJ2-2
CDR3 protein: CASSQVGTGGGELFF
CDR3 DNA: TGCGCCAGCAGCCAAGTCGGGACAGGTGGGGGGGAGCTGTTTTTT

clone size: .
D gene: .
V gene: TRBV7-4
J gene: TRBJ1-1
CDR3 protein: CASSLGRQEAFF
CDR3 DNA: TGTGCCAGCAGCTTAGGTCGTCAGGAAGCTTTCTTT

clone size: .
D gene: .
V gene: TRBV20-1
J gene: TRBJ1-1
CDR3 protein: CSAPVRYTEAFF
CDR3 DNA: TGCAGTGCCCCAGTAAGATACACTGAAGCTTTCTTT

clone size: .
D gene: .
V gene: TRBV7-3
J gene: TRBJ1-5
CDR3 protein: CAPGVRSWEFNQPQHF
CDR3 DNA: TGTGCTCCGGGAGTCCGTAGTTGGGAGTTCAATCAGCCCCAGCATTTT

clone size: .
D gene: .
V gene: TRBV7-9
J gene: TRBJ1-6
CDR3 protein: CASSSLGVTHNSPLHF
CDR3 DNA: TGTGCCAGCAGCTCCTTAGGTGTAACCCATAATTCACCCCTCCACTTT

clone size: many
D gene: .
V gene: TRBV4-1
J gene: TRBJ2-3
CDR3 protein: CASSQASRGGTDTQYF
CDR3 DNA: TGCGCCAGCAGCCAAGCCTCCAGGGGGGGCACAGATACGCAGTATTTT

clone size: .
D gene: .
V gene: TRBV29-1
J gene: TRBJ1-3
CDR3 protein: CSVARSGNTIYF
CDR3 DNA: TGCAGCGTTGCCAGGTCTGGAAACACCATATATTTT

clone size: many
D gene: .
V gene: TRBV7-9
J gene: TRBJ2-1
CDR3 protein: CASSQTYNEQFF
CDR3 DNA: TGTGCCAGCAGCCAGACGTACAATGAGCAGTTCTTC

clone size: once
D gene: .
V gene: TRBV6-1
J gene: TRBJ1-2
CDR3 protein: CASSYPEGQGNYGYTF
CDR3 DNA: TGTGCCAGCAGCTATCCCGAGGGGCAGGGTAACTATGGCTACACCTTC

clone size: many
D gene: .
V gene: TRBV7-6
J gene: TRBJ2-7
CDR3 protein: CASSLRGDSSYEQYF
CDR3 DNA: TGTGCCAGCAGCTTAAGGGGCGATTCCTCCTACGAGCAGTACTTC

clone size: .
D gene: TRBD1
V gene: TRBV12-5
J gene: TRBJ1-6
CDR3 protein: CASALWTGRHSPLHF
CDR3 DNA: TGTGCTAGTGCTTTGTGGACAGGACGTCATTCACCCCTCCACTTT

clone size: .
D gene: .
V gene: TRBV5-6
J gene: TRBJ2-1
CDR3 protein: CASSLAYGGEFF
CDR3 DNA: TGTGCCAGCAGCTTGGCCTACGGGGGCGAGTTCTTC

clone size: few
D gene: TRBD1
V gene: TRBV10-3
J gene: TRBJ1-1
CDR3 protein: CATAVPGQGAYGTEAFF
CDR3 DNA: TGTGCCACCGCGGTCCCGGGACAGGGGGCGTATGGCACTGAAGCTTTCTTT

clone size: .
D gene: TRBD1
V gene: TRBV14
J gene: TRBJ1-2
CDR3 protein: CASSLRTGTYGYTF
CDR3 DNA: TGTGCCAGCAGCCTGAGGACAGGGACCTATGGCTACACCTTC

clone size: many
D gene: .
V gene: TRBV12-3/TRBV12-4
J gene: TRBJ1-1
CDR3 protein: CASSWGGFSEAFF
CDR3 DNA: TGTGCCAGCAGCTGGGGGGGGTTTTCTGAAGCTTTCTTT

clone size: once
D gene: .
V gene: TRBV7-9
J gene: TRBJ2-7
CDR3 protein: CASSLGTGGGNPYEQYF
CDR3 DNA: TGTGCCAGCAGCTTAGGGACAGGAGGGGGGAATCCCTACGAGCAGTACTTC